This TCR beta chain emerged from a study of spatial heterogeneity in lung cancer. As to time point: sample taken at primary tumor resection. TCRs were sequenced from unsorted whole RNA of tumor, nontumor lung or PBMC. TCRdb re-derived calls from the 5' RACE reads in MiXCR, one entry per CDR3 protein. Here the sample spans over 75,000 distinct CDR3 sequences, 15% to 20% being singletons. Germline V gene lookup returns CDR1 DFQATT and CDR2 SNEGSKA (reference sequence). The CDR3 has 15 residues. Trimming took 1 base from V and 9 from J; bases not matched to a gene: 9. The sample here was PBMCs, taken at surgery. The clonotype originates from a male donor with early-stage non-small cell lung cancer. The J gene is TRBJ2-1, the V gene TRBV20-1; 10 bases line up with TRBD1. The CDR3 DNA follows: TGCAGTGCTAGAGTCTCCGCCGGGACAGGGGTTGAGCAGTTCTTC. It is translated as CSARVSAGTGVEQFF.